This TCR beta chain was identified during a study of blood T cell repertoires in COVID-19. The sample holds a few counts of this clone. V was clipped by 5 bases and J by 4 bases, with 18 bases between them. CDR3 length: 16 residues. The V gene's germline CDR1 is LGHDT and CDR2 YNNKEL (reference sequence). TCRdb's table, derived via immunoSEQ multiplex PCR, lists solely in-frame clones and lacks some. This sample has roughly 570,000 clones; roughly 89% occur once, and the top ten carry less than 9%. The sequencing input was peripheral blood. This clonotype was sampled from a woman aged 45-65 years with COVID-19, enrolled during active disease. The gene calls are TRBV3-1 (or the pseudogene TRBV3-2) and TRBJ1-3; a possible D gene is TRBD1 (5 bases). CDR3 amino acids: CASSFRTIKRGNTIYF. CDR3 nucleotide sequence: TGTGCCAGCAGCTTCCGGACAATCAAGCGAGGAAACACCATATATTTT.